The rows below give T cell receptor beta chains drawn from one sample of a study of blood T cells in healthy people across ages. MiXCR, applied by TCRdb to the 5' RACE reads, yields one record per CDR3 protein. The sample records approximately 810,000 distinct CDR3 sequences, under 40% being singletons. Material: blood. The receptors were sampled from a man aged 18 to 30 in good health. The CDR3 runs from the conserved cysteine through the conserved F or W. The D gene is left open where the match is weak. The listing skips clone size in some rows; elsewhere it reads once, few, many or a size class.

TRBD1,TRBJ2-1,many,TRBV4-1,TGCGCCAGCAGCCAAACCATGGACAGGGGGAACCAGTTCTTC,CASSQTMDRGNQFF
-,TRBJ1-2,many,TRBV5-1,TGCGCCAGCAGCCCTCGATACACCAACCAAGGGGAATACGGCTACACCTTC,CASSPRYTNQGEYGYTF
-,TRBJ1-5,few,TRBV27,TGTGCCAGCAGTTTATTTGGAGGATTTGTTAGCAATCAGCCCCAGCATTTT,CASSLFGGFVSNQPQHF
-,TRBJ2-5,few,TRBV2,TGTGCCAGCAATGTAGGGGGGGAAGAGACCCAGTACTTC,CASNVGGEETQYF
TRBD1,TRBJ1-1,few,TRBV20-1,TGCAGGGCAGAGAGGGGGCGCGACACTGAAGCTTTCTTT,CRAERGRDTEAFF
-,TRBJ1-5,-,TRBV6-5,TGTGCCAGCAGTTACACGGCAGGGGACGGCAATCAGCCCCAGCATTTT,CASSYTAGDGNQPQHF
-,TRBJ2-1,few,TRBV12-3/TRBV12-4,TGTGCCAGCAGTTTGGCCCCCAGAAGTGAGCAGTTCTTC,CASSLAPRSEQFF
-,TRBJ1-5,-,TRBV7-8,TGTGCCAGCGCTTGGCACCCTTACAATCAGCCCCAGCATTTT,CASAWHPYNQPQHF
TRBD1,TRBJ1-2,few,TRBV3-1,TGTGCCAGCAGCCAATTCGGGGACAGGGGCTATGGCTACACCTTC,CASSQFGDRGYGYTF
-,TRBJ1-2,-,TRBV7-9,TGTGCCAGCAGCTTAGTCGACACCGATGGCTACACCTTC,CASSLVDTDGYTF
-,TRBJ2-2,-,TRBV4-2,TGTGCCAGCAGCCAAGATCGTGGGGCCGGCGGGGAGCTGTTTTTT,CASSQDRGAGGELFF
-,TRBJ2-5,few,TRBV15,TGTGCCACCAGTCGGGCCTACGGGGTTATAAAGACCCAGTACTTC,CATSRAYGVIKTQYF
-,TRBJ2-3,-,TRBV20-1,TGCAGTGCCTCACCTAGAGGAGGGGCTAGCACAGATACGCAGTATTTT,CSASPRGGASTDTQYF
TRBD1,TRBJ1-2,few,TRBV5-6,TGTGCCAGCAGCACCTACGGACAGGGCCATAACTATGGCTACACCTTC,CASSTYGQGHNYGYTF
TRBD2,TRBJ2-5,many,TRBV12-3/TRBV12-4,TGTGCCAGCAGCTTCGTGGGGGGGGAGACCCAGTACTTC,CASSFVGGETQYF
TRBD2,TRBJ2-2,-,TRBV6-6,TGTGCCAGCAGTTACCATCTAGCGGGGGGCACCGGGGAGCTGTTTTTT,CASSYHLAGGTGELFF
-,TRBJ1-5,-,TRBV15,TGTGCCACCAGCCTACGAAGCCTAGGTCAGCCCCAGCATTTT,CATSLRSLGQPQHF
-,TRBJ2-1,-,TRBV6-5,TGTGCCAGCAGTACATCCGGGACGCAAAATGAGCAGTTCTTC,CASSTSGTQNEQFF
-,TRBJ2-7,few,TRBV24-1,TGTGCCACCAGCGCTGGGGGCTGTGAGCAGTACTTC,CATSAGGCEQYF
-,TRBJ2-7,few,TRBV7-9,TGTGCCAGCAGCCACGACGGGCTAGAGCAGTACTTC,CASSHDGLEQYF
TRBD1,TRBJ2-7,-,TRBV5-1,TGCGTCAGCAGGGACAGCTTACCCTACGAGCAGTACTTC,CVSRDSLPYEQYF